The T cell receptor (beta chain) under discussion was sequenced for a study of shared clonotypes between healthy human individuals. The CDR3 is made up of 19 amino acids. Germline CDR1 reads KGHSH; CDR2 reads LQKENI. J gave up 2 bases and V 1 base, and 8 bases lay outside the gene matches. Researchers ran the assay at a deep level. Repertoires were generated with immunoSEQ multiplex PCR, while TCRdb's copy carries only in-frame clones and drops some. The sample records 1 million to 1.3 million clones, around 78% being singletons. The receptor comes from a man aged 18-30 years in good health. Some clones in this sample may be carry-over from other donors' samples. The rearrangement links TRBV18 to TRBJ2-3, with 14 nucleotides matching TRBD2. The sequencing sample was made of memory CD4+ T cells from PBMCs. Subset meaning: CD45RA-negative fraction. For the CDR3, the DNA is TGTGCCAGCTCACCACTGGGCGGACTAGCGGGAGGTAACACAGATACGCAGTATTTT. Residues: CASSPLGGLAGGNTDTQYF.